The 2 T cell receptor beta chains reported below all come from one sample, sequenced in a study of circulating CD8 cells and anti-PD-1 response in melanoma. TCR libraries were prepared from roughly 15 ng of total RNA with the QIAseq Immune Repertoire TCR panel. TCRdb re-called the reads with MiXCR, one entry per CDR3 protein. The table includes around 1,300 distinct CDR3 sequences, roughly 10% detected once. Live CD3+CD8+TCRalphabeta+ cells were sorted into four subsets by PD-1 and/or TIGIT. Here the sequenced sample was CD8+ T cells from PBMCs, taken at baseline or after one month of anti-PD-1 therapy (not recorded which). The receptors were sampled from a human donor with melanoma.

The chain carries TRBV9 and TRBJ2-3, with 10 positions matching TRBD2. The germline V gene encodes CDR1 SGDLS and CDR2 YYNGEE. The CDR3 runs to 16 residues. With V trimmed by 0 bases and J by 5 bases, 6 bases remained unmatched. CDR3 sequence (DNA): TGTGCCAGCAGCGTAGACGCTAGCGGGGGCATAGATACGCAGTATTTT. This codes for CASSVDASGGIDTQYF.

This clonotype was detected a few times. The chain joins TRBV2 to TRBJ2-1; 7 nucleotides match TRBD1. CDR1 is SNHLY, CDR2 FYNNEI, per germline. The CDR3 length is 15 residues. Trimming removed 7 bases from V and 3 bases from J; junction bases left unmatched: 9. The chain's CDR3 is CASTLGTDLYNEQFF. CDR3 coding DNA: TGTGCCAGCACACTCGGGACAGACCTCTACAATGAGCAGTTCTTC. Drawing the rest from reference TRBV2 and TRBJ2-1, the complete variable domain is EPEVTQTPSHQVTQMGQEVILRCVPISNHLYFYWYRQILGQKVEFLVSFYNNEISEKSEIFDDQFSVERPDGSNFTLKIRSTKLEDSAMYFCASTLGTDLYNEQFFGPGTRLTVL.